These 32 T cell receptor beta chains share one sample of origin, sequenced in a study of metastatic and nonmetastatic thyroid tumors. Thyroid surgery was preceded by no treatment in any patient. TCRdb called clones again from the PCR reads with MiXCR. The data show about 15,000 clones, with 29% seen just once and 45% to 50% held by the top ten. What was sequenced was tumor tissue. The receptors come from a male donor with papillary thyroid cancer or a benign thyroid nodule (not recorded which). Some clones in this sample may be carry-over from other donors' samples.

There are a few counts of this clone. Sequence at one end of the junction differs from germline and may be a read error. The chain links TRBV6-2 or TRBV6-3 to TRBJ1-5, with D perhaps TRBD1 (5 bases). The CDR3 spans 15 residues. From germline, CDR1 is MNHEY and CDR2 SVGEGT. CDR3 loop: CASSYTGGSNQPQNF. The CDR3 bases are TGTGCCAGCAGTTATACGGGGGGTAGCAATCAGCCCCAGAATTTT.

At least ten counts were recorded for this clone. Given a much more abundant clone one base away, this may be a read error. At the DNA level, this CDR3 is encoded by other sequences in the same sample as well. The J gene is TRBJ1-5, the V gene TRBV28, with TRBD1 matching over 8 bases. This CDR3 comprises 15 residues. From germline, CDR1 is MDHEN and CDR2 SYDVKM. The CDR3 region is CASSLLDRGGQLQHF. CDR3 DNA sequence: TGTGCCAGCAGTCTACTCGACAGGGGTGGCCAGCTCCAGCATTTT.

This chain connects TRBV18 to TRBJ1-6; no clear D. Germline-derived CDR1 and CDR2 are KGHSH and LQKENI. The CDR3 totals 15 residues. V lost 3 bases to trimming and J lost 11 bases, with 17 bases between them. In nucleotides, the CDR3 is TGTGCCAGCTCACCTGGTGGGAGAGGACCTACACCCCTCCACTTT. This codes for CASSPGGRGPTPLHF.

The genes are TRBV14 and TRBJ2-1; 8 bases match TRBD2. Per the germline V gene, CDR1 is SGHDN and CDR2 is FVKESK. The CDR3 is 15 residues long. The ends lost 6 bases at V and 9 bases at J; junction bases unmatched: 13. CDR3 DNA sequence: TGTGCCAGCAGGCACGGGATTAGCGGGACGGGTGAGCAGTTCTTC. It translates to CASRHGISGTGEQFF.

This clone was found many times. The V gene is TRBV15, the J gene TRBJ2-5, with D possibly being TRBD1 (6 bases). Looked up from germline, CDR1 is LNHNV and CDR2 is YYDKDF (reference sequence). This CDR3 region has 14 residues. The V gene lost 0 bases and the J gene lost 5 bases, with 10 bases spanning the gap. The CDR3 DNA sequence: TGTGCCACCAGCAGAGACAGGGGCGTCGAGACCCAGTACTTC. Translation gives CATSRDRGVETQYF. Full variable domain (missing parts from reference TRBV15 and TRBJ2-5): DAMVIQNPRYQVTQFGKPVTLSCSQTLNHNVMYWYQQKSSQAPKLLFHYYDKDFNNEADTPDNFQSRRPNTSFCFLDIRSPGLGDTAMYLCATSRDRGVETQYFGPGTRLLVL.

This chain links TRBV6-1 with TRBJ1-6; D is possibly TRBD1 (5 bases). The length of the CDR3 is 14 residues. Trimming left V 6 bases short and J 8 bases short, with 14 bases between. Per the germline V gene, CDR1 is MNHNS and CDR2 is SASEGT. The CDR3 DNA reads as TGTGCCAGCAGCCTAGGGGAGTCCTATTCACCCCTCCACTTT. Translating gives CASSLGESYSPLHF.

Notes on this clone: The CDR3 does not close with the conserved phenylalanine or tryptophan, likely indicating a read error. The chain combines TRBV20-1 with TRBJ2-1; the match to TRBD2 covers 16 bases. CDR3 size: 12 residues. Germline CDR1 DFQATT, CDR2 SNEGSKA (reference sequence). CDR3 nucleotides: TGCGGGACTAGCGGGAGGGCCTATGAGCAGTTCTCC. It specifies CGTSGRAYEQFS.

Only a few counts were recorded for this clone. The CDR3 DNA reads as TGTGCCAGTAGGAGGCTACAGGGGTGGGGTTCACCCCTCCACTTT. As protein: CASRRLQGWGSPLHF. This rearrangement joins TRBV19 to TRBJ1-6; 7 positions match TRBD1. The trim removed 6 bases at V and 9 bases at J, leaving 11 bases unmatched. The germline V gene has CDR1 LNHDA and CDR2 SQIVND (reference sequence). The CDR3 runs 15 residues.

This clone is medium-sized. The rearrangement links TRBV4-2 to TRBJ2-3, with TRBD1 as a possible D gene (6 bases). With 8 bases removed from V and 2 bases from J, the gap between germline ends came to 14 bases. The CDR3 extends over 14 amino acids. Germline V gives CDR1 LGHNA, CDR2 YNFKEQ. This CDR3 reads CASAKQGNTDTQYF. The CDR3, as DNA: TGTGCCAGCGCAAAACAGGGAAACACAGATACGCAGTATTTT.

This clone has a count of ten or more. A much larger clone sits a single nucleotide away, making a read error possible. Other DNA sequences in the sample encode the same CDR3. The chain links TRBV15 to TRBJ2-1; the D is unclear. The CDR3 is made up of 15 amino acids. CDR1 is LNHNV and CDR2 is YYDKDF in the germline V gene (reference sequence). CDR3 region: CATSRARNSYNEQFF. The CDR3 nucleotides read TGTGCCACCAGCAGGGCGAGGAACTCCTACAATGAGCAATTCTTC.

This clone was picked up many times. The chain joins TRBV3-1 to TRBJ1-1; a possible D gene is TRBD1 (5 bases). This CDR3 is 14 amino acids long. V was trimmed by 7 bases and J by 1 base, leaving 13 bases between them. CDR1 is LGHDT, CDR2 YNNKEL, per germline (reference sequence). The CDR3 loop reads CASTPGPGNTEAFF. The CDR3 nucleotides are TGTGCCAGCACCCCGGGGCCGGGGAACACTGAAGCTTTCTTT.

The chain recombines TRBV15 with TRBJ1-1; D is unclear. The germline V gene has CDR1 LNHNV and CDR2 YYDKDF (reference sequence). This CDR3 region has 13 residues. V was cut by 3 bases and J by 1 base, with 6 bases left in between. The CDR3 reads CATSSFQNTEAFF. The CDR3 DNA sequence: TGTGCCACCAGCAGTTTTCAGAACACTGAAGCTTTCTTT.

The table lists this clone with many counts. The rearrangement links TRBV4-1 to TRBJ1-1; TRBD1 matches 7 bases. CDR3 length: 16 amino acids. From germline, CDR1 is MGHRA and CDR2 YSYEKL. V shed 1 base and J 1 base; nucleotides not matched to a gene: 6. CDR3 bases: TGCGCCAGCAGCCAAGTAGTTGGGACAGCGAACACTGAAGCTTTCTTT. This gives the protein CASSQVVGTANTEAFF.

The rearrangement joins TRBV7-7 to TRBJ1-1; the D is unclear. Germline CDR1 and CDR2: SSHAT and FNYEAQ (reference sequence). The CDR3 has 13 residues. CDR3 DNA sequence: TGTTCTAGCATCTTACGACTCAACACTGAAGCTTTCTTT. It specifies CSSILRLNTEAFF. The entire variable domain, with the rest obtained from reference TRBV7-7 and TRBJ1-1, is as follows: GAGVSQSPRYKVTKRGQDVTLRCDPISSHATLYWYQQALGQGPEFLTYFNYEAQPDKSGLPSDRFSAERPEGSISTLTIQRTEQRDSAMYRCSSILRLNTEAFFGQGTRLTVV.

This clone has only a few counts. The V call is TRBV27, the J call TRBJ2-2; 7 bases map to TRBD2. The CDR3 totals 15 residues. Germline CDR1 reads MNHEY; CDR2 reads SMNVEV (reference sequence). V gave up 6 bases and J gave up 5 bases; unmatched junction bases: 9. The CDR3 protein is CASSAWTSSTGELFF. The CDR3 nucleotides read TGTGCCAGCAGCGCCTGGACTAGTTCTACCGGGGAGCTGTTTTTT.

This clone showed up many times. The chain uses TRBV12-3 or TRBV12-4 and TRBJ1-3, with TRBD1 as a possible D gene (5 bases). V lost 3 bases to trimming and J lost 7 bases, with 16 bases between them. The CDR3 runs 15 residues. CDR3 bases: TGTGCCAGCAGTTTGAGGGGATTAGGCGGTAACACCATATATTTT. Translating it yields CASSLRGLGGNTIYF.

A few counts support this clone. The chain employs TRBV6-2 or TRBV6-3 and TRBJ2-3, with TRBD1 identical over 7 bases. CDR1 and CDR2 (germline): MNHEY, SVGEGT. Trimming cost V 6 bases and J 2 bases; bases outside gene matches: 14. The CDR3 sequence is 17 residues long. The CDR3 region is CASRTPFPKGATDTQYF. The CDR3 DNA follows: TGTGCCAGCAGGACACCGTTCCCTAAGGGGGCCACAGATACGCAGTATTTT.

There are many counts of this clone. V and J are TRBV7-9 and TRBJ1-4; D call uncertain. The germline V and J ends were trimmed by 5 bases and 5 bases, with 15 bases remaining between them. Germline CDR1 and CDR2: SEHNR and FQNEAQ (reference sequence). The CDR3 is made up of 15 amino acids. CDR3 DNA: TGTGCCAGCAGCGGCCGACTGAGTGGAAATGAAAAACTGTTTTTT. Residues: CASSGRLSGNEKLFF.

Only a few counts were recorded for this clone. A much larger clone sits a single nucleotide away, making a read error possible. The sample holds other DNA sequences that translate to the same CDR3. The chain is built from TRBV9 and TRBJ2-5, with D perhaps TRBD2 (6 bases). In germline, CDR1 is SGDLS, CDR2 YYNGEE. Trimming pared 0 bases from V and 5 bases from J, leaving 11 bases between. CDR3 length: 14 amino acids. CDR3 DNA sequence: TGTGCCAGCAGCGTAGGTAGTGGGAGGGAGACCCAGTACTTC. This codes for CASSVGSGRETQYF.

A note on this clone: One end of the junction does not line up with germline, which may come from a read error. The V call is TRBV5-6, the J call TRBJ1-3; D is undetermined. This CDR3 is 12 amino acids long. Germline V gene data show CDR1 as SGHDT and CDR2 as YYEEEE. The CDR3 is CTSSSQGNTIYF. CDR3 nucleotides: TGTACCAGCAGCTCACAGGGAAACACCATATATTTT.

J is TRBJ2-7 and V is TRBV12-3 or TRBV12-4; D call uncertain. The CDR3 sequence is 16 residues long. The V and J ends lost 7 bases and 2 bases respectively, with 21 bases between them. The CDR3 sequence: CASIRSFAKVAYEQYF. CDR3 nucleotides: TGTGCCAGCATCCGATCATTCGCGAAAGTCGCCTACGAGCAGTACTTC.

In its sample, this clone was seen many times. The rearrangement links TRBV6-4 to TRBJ1-6, with D possibly TRBD1 on 5 matching bases. The germline V and J ends were trimmed by 2 bases and 5 bases, with 7 bases remaining between them. Germline CDR1 and CDR2: MRHNA and SNTAGT. The CDR3 is 14 residues long. CDR3 sequence reads: CASSDTRDNSPLHF. Here the CDR3 DNA reads TGTGCCAGCAGTGACACCAGGGATAATTCACCCCTCCACTTT.

This clone showed up many times. The V gene is TRBV4-1, the J gene TRBJ1-5; TRBD1 is a possible D gene (5 bases). CDR3 length: 16 amino acids. CDR1 MGHRA and CDR2 YSYEKL come from the germline V gene. With 3 bases removed from V and 5 bases from J, the gap between germline ends came to 17 bases. The CDR3 DNA sequence: TGCGCCAGCAGCCATCCCCGGGGGGGGGGTGATCAGCCCCAGCATTTT. Translation: CASSHPRGGGDQPQHF.

This clone is labeled as medium-sized. J is TRBJ2-7 and V is TRBV20-1; D is ambiguous. V shed 3 bases and J shed 2 bases, with 11 bases lying between them. Germline values: CDR1 DFQATT, CDR2 SNEGSKA (reference sequence). This CDR3 contains 13 residues. The CDR3 reads CSASGRAAYEQYF. The CDR3 DNA is TGCAGTGCTAGCGGTAGGGCGGCCTACGAGCAGTACTTC.

The rearrangement links TRBV3-1 to TRBJ2-3, with 13 bases identical to TRBD2. The germline V gene has CDR1 LGHDT and CDR2 YNNKEL (reference sequence). With V trimmed by 6 bases and J by 1 base, 10 bases remained unmatched. This CDR3 is built from 18 residues. As DNA, the CDR3 is TGTGCCAGCAGGCATAGGACTAGCGGGAGTATAGGCACAGATACGCAGTATTTT. It codes for CASRHRTSGSIGTDTQYF.

The chain is built from TRBV20-1 and TRBJ2-1; D might be TRBD1 or TRBD2, each matching 5 bases. The CDR3 contains 13 residues. CDR1 and CDR2 from the germline V gene are DFQATT and SNEGSKA (reference sequence). V was trimmed by 1 base and J by 9 bases, leaving 13 bases between them. This CDR3 reads CSARGGTAGEQFF. CDR3 sequence (DNA): TGCAGTGCTAGAGGAGGGACGGCCGGTGAGCAGTTCTTC.

The CDR3 DNA follows: TGCGCCAGCAGCGCCTCTAGTGATATCTACAATGAGCAGTTCTTC. It encodes CASSASSDIYNEQFF. J is TRBJ2-1 and V is TRBV5-1; D not resolved. Per germline, CDR1 SGHRS and CDR2 YFSETQ. Trimming removed 4 bases from V and 3 bases from J, with 14 bases in between. The CDR3 runs to 15 residues.

The V and J genes are TRBV18 and TRBJ2-7; D unresolved. Germline V CDR1 and CDR2: KGHSH, LQKENI. The V and J ends lost 1 base and 1 base respectively, with 5 bases between them. The CDR3 is made up of 13 amino acids. The CDR3 reads CASSPRRSYEQYF. The DNA for the CDR3 is TGTGCCAGCTCACCACGGCGGTCCTACGAGCAGTACTTC.

This clone was recorded many times. The V call is TRBV20-1, the J call TRBJ2-7; a weak D match, TRBD1 (6 bases). Germline V gives CDR1 DFQATT, CDR2 SNEGSKA (reference sequence). The CDR3 contains 13 residues. Trimming took 3 bases from V and 3 from J, leaving 12 bases between them. CDR3 in amino acids: CSASKGHSYEQYF. CDR3 nucleotide sequence: TGCAGTGCTAGTAAGGGACACAGCTACGAGCAGTACTTC.

A few counts support this clone. J is TRBJ1-3 and V is TRBV28; D may be TRBD1 (5 bases). The germline V gene has CDR1 MDHEN and CDR2 SYDVKM. Trimming cost V 6 bases and J 0 bases, with 18 bases left between them. The length of the CDR3 is 17 residues. The CDR3 DNA is TGTGCCAGCAGCGACCCGGGGCAGGCAATCTCTGGAAACACCATATATTTT. It specifies CASSDPGQAISGNTIYF. Complete variable domain (other parts from reference TRBV28 and TRBJ1-3): DVKVTQSSRYLVKRTGEKVFLECVQDMDHENMFWYRQDPGLGLRLIYFSYDVKMKEKGDIPEGYSVSREKKERFSLILESASTNQTSMYLCASSDPGQAISGNTIYFGEGSWLTVV.

Concerning this clone: The junction does not match germline at one end; this may be a read error. The chain recombines TRBV11-2 with TRBJ2-3; D may be TRBD2 (6 bases). Germline assignment: CDR1 SGHAT and CDR2 FQNNGV. This CDR3 region has 16 residues. The DNA for the CDR3 is TGTGCCAGCAGCTTAGGTATCGGGAGTGCTGCAGATTCGCAGAATTTT. This gives the protein CASSLGIGSAADSQNF.

Ten or more counts support this clone. This sequence joins TRBV2 and TRBJ2-3; 9 nucleotides line up with TRBD1. V was clipped by 4 bases and J by 5 bases; unmatched bases: 7. CDR1 and CDR2 (germline): SNHLY, FYNNEI. The CDR3 loop spans 15 amino acids. The DNA of the CDR3 is TGTGCCAGCAGTGGGGGACAGGGAATAGAAGATACGCAGTATTTT. Protein sequence: CASSGGQGIEDTQYF. Based on the CDR3 plus reference TRBV2 and TRBJ2-3, the full variable domain is EPEVTQTPSHQVTQMGQEVILRCVPISNHLYFYWYRQILGQKVEFLVSFYNNEISEKSEIFDDQFSVERPDGSNFTLKIRSTKLEDSAMYFCASSGGQGIEDTQYFGPGTRLTVL.